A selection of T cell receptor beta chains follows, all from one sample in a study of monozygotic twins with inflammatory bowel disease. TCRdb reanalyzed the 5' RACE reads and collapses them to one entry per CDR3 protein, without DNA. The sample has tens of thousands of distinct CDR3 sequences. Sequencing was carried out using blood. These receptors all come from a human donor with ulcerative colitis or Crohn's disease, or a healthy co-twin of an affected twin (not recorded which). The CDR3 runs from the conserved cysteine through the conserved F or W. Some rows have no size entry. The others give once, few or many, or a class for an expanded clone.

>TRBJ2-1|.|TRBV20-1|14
CSGVTSGASNEQFF
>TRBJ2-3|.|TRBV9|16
CASSVVPDLSTDTQYF
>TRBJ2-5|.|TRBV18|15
CASSERQGWQETQYF
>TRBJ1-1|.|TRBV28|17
CASSLAGRQRLNTEAFF
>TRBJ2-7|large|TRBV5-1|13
CASSLAIADEQYF
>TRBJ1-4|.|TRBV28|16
CASSLQGAGDNEKLFF
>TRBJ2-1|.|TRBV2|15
CASSKTESSYNEQFF
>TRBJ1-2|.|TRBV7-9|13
CASAGPPNYGYTF
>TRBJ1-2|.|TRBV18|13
CASSQSGRQGYTF
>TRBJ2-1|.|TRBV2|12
CASSGTYNEQFF
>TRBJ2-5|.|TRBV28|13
CASSTKGQETQYF
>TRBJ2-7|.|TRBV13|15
CASSPGGLGAYEQYF
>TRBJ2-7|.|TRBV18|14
CASSPPLGAYEQYF
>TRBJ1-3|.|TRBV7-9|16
CASSGDRNFSGNTIYF
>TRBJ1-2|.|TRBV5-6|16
CASSRRTGGGGYGYTF
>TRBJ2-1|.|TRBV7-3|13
CASTLKGAKVQFF
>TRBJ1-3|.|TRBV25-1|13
CASTGGIGNTIYF
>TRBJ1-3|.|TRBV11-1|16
CASSPRGPPPGNTIYF
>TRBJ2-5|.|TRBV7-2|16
CASSLVLRGWGETQYF
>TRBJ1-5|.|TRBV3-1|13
CASSQQLNQPQHF
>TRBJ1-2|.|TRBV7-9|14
CASSLSQDNYGYTF
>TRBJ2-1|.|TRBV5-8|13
CASSLTIDRPFVF
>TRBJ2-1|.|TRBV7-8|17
CASSLVTSGGPNNEQFF
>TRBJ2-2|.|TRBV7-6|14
CASSLAGGTGELFF
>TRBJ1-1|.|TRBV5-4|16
CASSLDLRAGQLEAFF
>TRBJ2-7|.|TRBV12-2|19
CASRQGLAGGPNVSYEQYF
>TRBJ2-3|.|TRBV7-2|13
CASSLEEGRTQYF
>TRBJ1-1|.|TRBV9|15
CASSGGTGGNTEAFF
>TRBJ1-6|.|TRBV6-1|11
CASSENSPLHF
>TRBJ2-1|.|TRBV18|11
CASSPSSEQFF
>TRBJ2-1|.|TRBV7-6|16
CASSLDSPRSYNEQFF
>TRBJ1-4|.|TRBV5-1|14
CASSLGQPNEKLFF
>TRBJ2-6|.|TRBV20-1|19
CSARDGTRTGGAGANVLTF
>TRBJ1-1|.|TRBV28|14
CASSREPWNTEAFF
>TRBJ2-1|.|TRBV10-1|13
CASSEAGRGEQFF
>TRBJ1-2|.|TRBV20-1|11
CSAVTGKGYTF
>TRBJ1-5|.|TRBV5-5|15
CASSLAVQSNQPQHF
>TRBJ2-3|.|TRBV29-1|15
CSGDGYSGNTDTQYF
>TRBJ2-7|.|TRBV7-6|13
CASSLARSNEQYF
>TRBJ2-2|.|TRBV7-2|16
CASSLIRGTGHGELFF
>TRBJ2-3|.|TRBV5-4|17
CASSLLAGGPGTDTQYF
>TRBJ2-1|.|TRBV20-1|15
CSARDQVLPYNEQFF
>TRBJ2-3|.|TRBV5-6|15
CASSRGTSQTDTQYF
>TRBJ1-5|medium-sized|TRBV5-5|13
CASSAQGYQPQHF
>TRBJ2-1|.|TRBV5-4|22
CASSLGTGITGTSGIQYNEQFF
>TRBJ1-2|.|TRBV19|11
CASQTAGGYTF
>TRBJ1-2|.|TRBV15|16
CATSTVEGWVGYGYTF
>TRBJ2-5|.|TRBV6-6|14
CASSIGGAQETQYF
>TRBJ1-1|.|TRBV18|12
CASSPREFEAFF
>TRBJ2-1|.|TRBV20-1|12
CSARGRGNEQFF
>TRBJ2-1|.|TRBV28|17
CASSPPTQRVSYNEQFF
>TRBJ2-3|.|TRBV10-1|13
CASSVGSTDTQYF